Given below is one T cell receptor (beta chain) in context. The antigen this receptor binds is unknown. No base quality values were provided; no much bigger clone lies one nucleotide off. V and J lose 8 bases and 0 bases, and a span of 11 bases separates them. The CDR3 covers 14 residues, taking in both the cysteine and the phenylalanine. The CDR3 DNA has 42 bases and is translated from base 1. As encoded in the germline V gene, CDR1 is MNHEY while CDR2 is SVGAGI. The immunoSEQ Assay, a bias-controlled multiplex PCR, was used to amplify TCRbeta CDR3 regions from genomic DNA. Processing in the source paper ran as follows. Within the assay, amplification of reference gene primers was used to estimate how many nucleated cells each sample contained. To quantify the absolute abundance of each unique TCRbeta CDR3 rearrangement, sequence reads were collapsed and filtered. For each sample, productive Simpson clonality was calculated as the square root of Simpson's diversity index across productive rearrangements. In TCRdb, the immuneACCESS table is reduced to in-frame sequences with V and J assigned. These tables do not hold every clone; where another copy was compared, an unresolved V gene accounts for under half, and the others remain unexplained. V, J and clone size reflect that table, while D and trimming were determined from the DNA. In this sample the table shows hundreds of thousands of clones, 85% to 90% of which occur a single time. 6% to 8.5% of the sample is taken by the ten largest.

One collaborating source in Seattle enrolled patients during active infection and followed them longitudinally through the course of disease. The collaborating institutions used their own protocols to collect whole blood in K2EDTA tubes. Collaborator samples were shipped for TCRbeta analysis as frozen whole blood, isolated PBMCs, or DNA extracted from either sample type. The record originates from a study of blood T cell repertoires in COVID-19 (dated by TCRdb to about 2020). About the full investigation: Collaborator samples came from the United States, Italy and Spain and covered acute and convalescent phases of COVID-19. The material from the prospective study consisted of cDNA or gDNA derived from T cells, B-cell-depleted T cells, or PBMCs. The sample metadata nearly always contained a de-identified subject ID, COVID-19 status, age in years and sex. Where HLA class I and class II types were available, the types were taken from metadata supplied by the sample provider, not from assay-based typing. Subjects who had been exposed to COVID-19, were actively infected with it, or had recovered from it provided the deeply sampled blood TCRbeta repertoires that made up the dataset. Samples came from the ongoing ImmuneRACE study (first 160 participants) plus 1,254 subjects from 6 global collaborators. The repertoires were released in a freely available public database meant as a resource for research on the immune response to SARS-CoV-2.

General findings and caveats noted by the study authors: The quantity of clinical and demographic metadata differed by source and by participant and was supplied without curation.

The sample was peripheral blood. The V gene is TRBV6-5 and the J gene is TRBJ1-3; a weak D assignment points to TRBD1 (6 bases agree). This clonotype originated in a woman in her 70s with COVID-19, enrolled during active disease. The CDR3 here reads CASEDSRSGNTIYF. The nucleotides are TGTGCCAGCGAGGACAGTCGCTCTGGAAACACCATATATTTT.